Only one count was recorded for the clone carrying this T cell receptor (beta chain). Germline CDR1 SGHDT, CDR2 YYEEEE. Trimming took 2 bases from V and 3 from J, leaving 13 bases between them. The length of the CDR3 is 15 residues. The sample belongs to a study of blood T cell repertoires in COVID-19. Study summary: There were acute and convalescent COVID-19 samples, and they came from the United States, Italy and Spain. PBMCs, B-cell-depleted T cells, or T cells provided the cDNA or gDNA that made up the material.

Original analysis: Amplification of reference gene primers was used by the study to estimate nucleated cell counts. The protocol was immunoSEQ multiplex PCR, while the TCRdb copy is restricted to in-frame clones and leaves out a portion. That table is the source of V, J and clone size, and D and trimming were worked out from the DNA. The sample yields about 150,000 clones, less than 90% seen once. This chain uses TRBV5-6 with TRBJ2-3; TRBD2 is a possible D gene (5 bases). The receptor's source is a woman aged 65 to 85 with acute or convalescent COVID-19. The sample was peripheral blood. CDR3 nucleotide sequence: TGTGCCAGCAGCTTCCGGGGAACCCGGACAGATACGCAGTATTTT. Encoded protein: CASSFRGTRTDTQYF.